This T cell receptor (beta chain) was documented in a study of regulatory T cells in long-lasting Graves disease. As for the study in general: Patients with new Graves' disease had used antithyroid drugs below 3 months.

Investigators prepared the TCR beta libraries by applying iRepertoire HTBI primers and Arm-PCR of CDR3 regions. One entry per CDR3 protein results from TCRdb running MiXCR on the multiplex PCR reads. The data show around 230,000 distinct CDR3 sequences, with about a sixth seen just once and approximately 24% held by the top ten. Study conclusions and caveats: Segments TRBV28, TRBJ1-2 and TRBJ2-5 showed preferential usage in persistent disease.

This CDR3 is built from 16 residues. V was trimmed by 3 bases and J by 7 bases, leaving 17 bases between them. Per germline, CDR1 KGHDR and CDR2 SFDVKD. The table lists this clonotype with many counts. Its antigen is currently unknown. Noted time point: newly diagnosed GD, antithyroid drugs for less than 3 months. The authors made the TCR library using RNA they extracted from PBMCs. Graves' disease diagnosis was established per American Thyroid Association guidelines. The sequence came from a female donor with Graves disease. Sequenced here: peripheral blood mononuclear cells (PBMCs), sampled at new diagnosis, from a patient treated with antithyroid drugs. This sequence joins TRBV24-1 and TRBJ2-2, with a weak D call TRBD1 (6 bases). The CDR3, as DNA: TGTGCCACCAGTGATCCCGCCAGGGGTGGCGGCGGGGAGCTGTTTTTT. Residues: CATSDPARGGGGELFF.